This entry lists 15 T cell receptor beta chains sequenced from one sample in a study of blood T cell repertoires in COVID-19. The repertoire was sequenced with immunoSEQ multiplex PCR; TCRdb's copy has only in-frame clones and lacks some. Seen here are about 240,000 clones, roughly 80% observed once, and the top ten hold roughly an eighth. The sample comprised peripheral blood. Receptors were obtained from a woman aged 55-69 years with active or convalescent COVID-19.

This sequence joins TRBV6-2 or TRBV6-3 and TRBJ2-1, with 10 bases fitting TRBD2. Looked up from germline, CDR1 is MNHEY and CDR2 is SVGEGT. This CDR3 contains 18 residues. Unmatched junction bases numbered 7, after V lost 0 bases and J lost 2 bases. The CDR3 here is CASSYSRSSGGAYNEQFF. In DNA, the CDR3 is TGTGCCAGCAGTTACTCGAGGTCGAGCGGGGGGGCCTACAATGAGCAGTTCTTC.

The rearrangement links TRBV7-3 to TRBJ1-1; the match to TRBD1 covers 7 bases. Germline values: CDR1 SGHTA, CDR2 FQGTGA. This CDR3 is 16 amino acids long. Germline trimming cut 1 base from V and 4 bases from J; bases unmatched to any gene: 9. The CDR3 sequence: CASSLSPIRQGTEAFF. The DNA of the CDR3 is TGTGCCAGCAGCTTAAGCCCTATTCGACAGGGCACTGAAGCTTTCTTT.

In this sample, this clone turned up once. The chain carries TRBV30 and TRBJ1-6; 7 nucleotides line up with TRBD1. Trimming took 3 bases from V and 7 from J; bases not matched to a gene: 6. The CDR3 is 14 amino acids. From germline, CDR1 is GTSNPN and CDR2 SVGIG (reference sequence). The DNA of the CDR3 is TGTGCCTGGAGGCCGGGACAGCACAATTCACCCCTCCACTTT. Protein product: CAWRPGQHNSPLHF.

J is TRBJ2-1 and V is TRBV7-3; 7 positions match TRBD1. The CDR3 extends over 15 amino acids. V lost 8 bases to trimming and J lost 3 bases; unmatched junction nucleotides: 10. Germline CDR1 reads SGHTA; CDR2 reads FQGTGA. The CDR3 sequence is CASVSGGKGYNEQFF. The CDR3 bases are TGTGCCAGCGTATCAGGGGGTAAGGGCTACAATGAGCAGTTCTTC.

In DNA, the CDR3 is TGTGCCAGCAGCTTTGAAGACAGGGAAGCTTTCTTT. Amino acid sequence: CASSFEDREAFF. The chain uses TRBV7-2 and TRBJ1-1; tentative D call: TRBD1 (6 bases). The CDR3 contains 12 residues. Trimming left V 3 bases short and J 8 bases short, with 10 bases between. Germline loops: CDR1 SGHTA, CDR2 FQGNSA.

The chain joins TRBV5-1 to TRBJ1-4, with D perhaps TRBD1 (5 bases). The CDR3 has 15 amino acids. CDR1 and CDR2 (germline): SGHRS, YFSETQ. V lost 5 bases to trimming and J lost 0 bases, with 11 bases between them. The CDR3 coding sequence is TGCGCCAGCAGTTCCGGGGGAGCAACTAATGAAAAACTGTTTTTT. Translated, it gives CASSSGGATNEKLFF.

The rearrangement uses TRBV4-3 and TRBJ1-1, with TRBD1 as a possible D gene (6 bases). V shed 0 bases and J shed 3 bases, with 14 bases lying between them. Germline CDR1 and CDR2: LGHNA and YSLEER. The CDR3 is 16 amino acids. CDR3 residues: CASSQDGPGAHTEAFF. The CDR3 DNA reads TGCGCCAGCAGCCAAGATGGGCCAGGGGCCCACACTGAAGCTTTCTTT.

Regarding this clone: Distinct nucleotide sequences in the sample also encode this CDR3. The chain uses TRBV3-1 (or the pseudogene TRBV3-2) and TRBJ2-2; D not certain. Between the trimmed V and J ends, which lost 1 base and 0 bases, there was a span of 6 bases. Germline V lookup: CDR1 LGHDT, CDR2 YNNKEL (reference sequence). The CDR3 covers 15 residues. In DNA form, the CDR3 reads TGTGCCAGCAGCCAAGGCCTAGCGAACACCGGGGAGCTGTTTTTT. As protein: CASSQGLANTGELFF.

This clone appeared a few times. This CDR3 is CASRVAGPRWETQYF. The CDR3 nucleotides are TGTGCCAGCAGGGTAGCGGGCCCACGCTGGGAGACCCAGTACTTC. The rearrangement links TRBV27 to TRBJ2-5, with 7 bases matching TRBD2. This CDR3 contains 15 residues. Germline assignment: CDR1 MNHEY and CDR2 SMNVEV (reference sequence). V shed 6 bases and J 5 bases; nucleotides not matched to a gene: 12.

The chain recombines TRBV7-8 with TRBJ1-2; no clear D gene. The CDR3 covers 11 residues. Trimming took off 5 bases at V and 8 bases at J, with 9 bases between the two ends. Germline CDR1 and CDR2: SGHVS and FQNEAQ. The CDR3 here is CASSPGYGYTF. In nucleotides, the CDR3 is TGTGCCAGCAGCCCGGGTTACGGCTACACCTTC.

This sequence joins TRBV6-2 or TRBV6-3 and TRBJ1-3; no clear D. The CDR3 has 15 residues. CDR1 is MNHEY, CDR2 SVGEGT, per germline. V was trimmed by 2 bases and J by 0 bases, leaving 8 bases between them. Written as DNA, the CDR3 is TGTGCCAGCAGTTACGGCGGCTCCTCTGGAAACACCATATATTTT. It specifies CASSYGGSSGNTIYF.

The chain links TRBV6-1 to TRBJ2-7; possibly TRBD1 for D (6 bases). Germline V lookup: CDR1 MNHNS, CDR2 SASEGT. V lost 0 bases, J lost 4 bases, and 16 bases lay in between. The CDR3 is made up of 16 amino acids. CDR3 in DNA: TGTGCCAGCAGTGAAGCAACCGGCAGGGGTACATACGAGCAGTACTTC. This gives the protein CASSEATGRGTYEQYF.

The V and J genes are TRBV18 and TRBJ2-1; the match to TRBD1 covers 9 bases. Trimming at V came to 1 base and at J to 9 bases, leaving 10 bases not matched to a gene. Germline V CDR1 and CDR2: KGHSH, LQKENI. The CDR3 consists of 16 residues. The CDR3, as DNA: TGTGCCAGCTCACCACGAACAGGGGGCAGGTCGGGTGAGCAGTTCTTC. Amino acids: CASSPRTGGRSGEQFF.

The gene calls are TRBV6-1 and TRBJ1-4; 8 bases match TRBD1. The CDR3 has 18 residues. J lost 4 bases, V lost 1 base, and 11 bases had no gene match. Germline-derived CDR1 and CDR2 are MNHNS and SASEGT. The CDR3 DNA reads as TGTGCCAGCAGTGAAGACGGGTGGCAAGGACAGGGTAATGAAAAACTGTTTTTT. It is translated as CASSEDGWQGQGNEKLFF.

The chain's CDR3 is CASSPSTGFSTEAFF. CDR3 nucleotide sequence: TGTGCCAGCTCACCGTCGACAGGATTTAGCACTGAAGCTTTCTTT. The V gene is TRBV18, the J gene TRBJ1-1, with D perhaps TRBD1 (6 bases). V dropped 3 bases and J dropped 4 bases, with 15 bases sitting between them. This CDR3 has 15 residues. CDR1 and CDR2 (germline): KGHSH, LQKENI.